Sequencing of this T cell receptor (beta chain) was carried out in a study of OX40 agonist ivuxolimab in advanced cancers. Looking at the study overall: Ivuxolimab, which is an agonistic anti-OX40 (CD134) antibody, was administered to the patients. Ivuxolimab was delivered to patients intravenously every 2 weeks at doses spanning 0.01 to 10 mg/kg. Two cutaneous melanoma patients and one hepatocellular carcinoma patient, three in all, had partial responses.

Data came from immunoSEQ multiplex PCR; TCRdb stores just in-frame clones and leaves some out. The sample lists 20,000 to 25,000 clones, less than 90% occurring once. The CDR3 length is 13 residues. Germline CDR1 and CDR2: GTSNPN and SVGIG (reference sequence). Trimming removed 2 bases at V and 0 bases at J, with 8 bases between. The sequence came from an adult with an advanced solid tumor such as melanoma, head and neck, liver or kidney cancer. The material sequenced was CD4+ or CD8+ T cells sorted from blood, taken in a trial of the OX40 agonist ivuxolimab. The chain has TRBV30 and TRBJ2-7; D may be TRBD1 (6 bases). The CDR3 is CAWSRGISYEQYF. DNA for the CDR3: TGTGCCTGGAGTAGGGGGATCTCCTACGAGCAGTACTTC.